This T cell receptor beta chain was found in a study of vaccination effects on CD4 cells after COVID-19. At the level of the study: Expansion of antigen-specific CD4+ T cells with viral peptide pools was carried out by the ViraFEST assay before sequencing. It was a median of 72 days after the second dose that post-vaccine samples were obtained. General study findings and limits: Marked clonal contraction was seen in infection- and vaccine-induced clones late after vaccination.

Measured with immunoSEQ multiplex PCR; TCRdb has only the in-frame clones, and not every one. Of tens of thousands of clones listed, around 70% are singletons. The V end was cut by 2 bases, the J end by 5 bases, with 9 bases between. Germline CDR1 KGHSH, CDR2 LQKENI. The CDR3 is 13 amino acids. The culture ran for around nine days, and then CD4+ T cells were isolated. Two-dose BNT162b2 or mRNA-1273 vaccination was given to participants. Vaccinated participants had no history of SARS-CoV-2 infection and tested negative for nucleocapsid antibodies. In the case of this clone: Its antigen is unknown.

The rearrangement joins TRBV18 to TRBJ2-5, with D possibly matching TRBD1 (5 bases). This sequence was found in a human donor who received a COVID-19 vaccine. The sample here was CD4+ T cells from PBMCs cultured without peptide, taken after COVID-19 vaccination. CDR3 DNA: TGTGCCAGCTCACCAGGCAGGGTTGAGACCCAGTACTTC. Protein product: CASSPGRVETQYF.